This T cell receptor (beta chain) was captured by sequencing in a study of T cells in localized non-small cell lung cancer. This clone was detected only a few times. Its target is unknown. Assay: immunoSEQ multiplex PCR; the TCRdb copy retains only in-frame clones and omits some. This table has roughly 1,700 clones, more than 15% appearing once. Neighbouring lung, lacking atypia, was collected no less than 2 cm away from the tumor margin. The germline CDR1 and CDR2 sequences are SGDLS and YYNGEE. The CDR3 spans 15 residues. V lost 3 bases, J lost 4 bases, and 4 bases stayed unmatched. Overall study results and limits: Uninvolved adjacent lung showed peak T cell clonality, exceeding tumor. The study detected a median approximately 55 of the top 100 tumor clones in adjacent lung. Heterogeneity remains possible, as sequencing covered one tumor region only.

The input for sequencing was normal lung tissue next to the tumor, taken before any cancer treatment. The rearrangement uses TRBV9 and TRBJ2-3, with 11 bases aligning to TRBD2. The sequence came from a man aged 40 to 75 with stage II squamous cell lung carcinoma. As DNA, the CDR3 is TGTGCCAGCAGCGGGCTAGCGGGAGGCGCAGATACGCAGTATTTT. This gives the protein CASSGLAGGADTQYF. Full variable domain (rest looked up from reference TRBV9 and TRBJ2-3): DSGVTQTPKHLITATGQRVTLRCSPRSGDLSVYWYQQSLDQGLQFLIQYYNGEERAKGNILERFSAQQFPDLHSELNLSSLELGDSALYFCASSGLAGGADTQYFGPGTRLTVL.